This TCR beta chain appears in the sequencing data of a study of blood T cell repertoires in COVID-19. Study at large: Samples representing acute and convalescent COVID-19 were sourced from the United States, Italy and Spain. PBMCs, B-cell-depleted T cells, or T cells provided the cDNA or gDNA that made up the material.

The CDR3 is 15 residues long. The V gene lost 6 bases and the J gene lost 2 bases, with 11 bases spanning the gap. CDR1 and CDR2 (germline): MDHEN, SYDVKM. In the original analysis: Nucleated cell counts were estimated from reference gene primer amplification. Sequencing was performed with immunoSEQ multiplex PCR; in TCRdb, only in-frame clones are kept and a portion is missing. V, J and clone size were drawn from that table, and D and trimming were deduced from the DNA. The sample lists approximately 70,000 clones, 85% to 90% occurring once. V is TRBV28 and J is TRBJ2-6, with D tentatively TRBD1 (5 bases). The sequence was obtained from a woman of 80 years or more with active or convalescent COVID-19. Sequenced: peripheral blood. As DNA, the CDR3 is TGTGCCAGCAGAAGTCCAGGGACTGGGGCCAACGTCCTGACTTTC. This translates into CASRSPGTGANVLTF.